Reported below is one T cell receptor beta chain. The antigen is not known. These data originate in a study of early stage breast cancer tumors. Study-wide results and limits: Blood repertoires resembled normal breast more than tumor.

Repertoires were generated with immunoSEQ multiplex PCR, while TCRdb's copy carries only in-frame clones and drops some. This sample has fewer than 70,000 clones; about 74% occur once, and the top ten carry roughly 3.4%. The germline gives CDR1 LNHDA, CDR2 SQIVND (reference sequence). This CDR3 region has 15 residues. The V end was cut by 4 bases, the J end by 5 bases, with 14 bases between. The sample taken for sequencing was blood. This chain joins TRBV19 and TRBJ2-2; D possibly corresponds to TRBD2 (6 bases). The clonotype comes from a person aged 30 to 40 with breast cancer. DNA for the CDR3: TGTGCCAGTAGTAGGGGGGAACTAGCAACCGGGGAGCTGTTTTTT. It specifies CASSRGELATGELFF.